Below, 11 T cell receptor beta chains from the same sample are listed, as sequenced in a study of cytomegalovirus exposure and HLA in healthy donors. Researchers ran the PCR with 60 Vbeta and 13 Jbeta primers. Sequencing used immunoSEQ multiplex PCR; TCRdb keeps in-frame clones, though not all of them. The table includes under 200,000 clones, 86% detected once. Sequences were obtained from PBMCs. These receptors all stem from a woman in her thirties in good health and CMV-seronegative.

The gene calls are TRBV28 and TRBJ2-1; D gene uncertain. CDR3 size: 16 residues. Germline CDR1 MDHEN, CDR2 SYDVKM. The V end was cut by 3 bases, the J end by 5 bases, with 17 bases between. CDR3 sequence (DNA): TGTGCCAGCAGTTTCGGCACAGCCACGCTCCACAATGAGCAGTTCTTC. Translating gives CASSFGTATLHNEQFF.

The genes are TRBV12-5 and TRBJ2-2; 7 bases are shared with TRBD2. Unmatched junction bases numbered 12, after V lost 5 bases and J lost 9 bases. The length of the CDR3 is 15 residues. Germline V gene data show CDR1 as LGHNT and CDR2 as FRNRAP. The CDR3 DNA reads TGTGCTAGTGGTCGGGACTACCCTAGCGGCCGGGAGCTGTTTTTT. Protein sequence: CASGRDYPSGRELFF.

The J gene is TRBJ2-5, the V gene TRBV2; 14 positions agree with TRBD2. V shed 8 bases, J shed 4 bases, and the junction held 9 bases outside the gene matches. CDR1 and CDR2 (germline): SNHLY, FYNNEI. This CDR3 has 16 amino acids. The CDR3, as DNA: TGTGCCAGCCATACCGGGACTAGCGGGAGTGGAGAGACCCAGTACTTC. Translating gives CASHTGTSGSGETQYF. Full variable domain (missing parts from reference TRBV2 and TRBJ2-5): EPEVTQTPSHQVTQMGQEVILRCVPISNHLYFYWYRQILGQKVEFLVSFYNNEISEKSEIFDDQFSVERPDGSNFTLKIRSTKLEDSAMYFCASHTGTSGSGETQYFGPGTRLLVL.

The rearrangement joins TRBV9 to TRBJ1-2; D is possibly TRBD1 (6 bases). CDR3 length equals 13 residues. V dropped 4 bases and J dropped 4 bases, with 11 bases sitting between them. Germline V lookup: CDR1 SGDLS, CDR2 YYNGEE. CDR3 coding DNA: TGTGCCAGCAGCTTACGGACAGCCTATGGCTACACCTTC. This gives the protein CASSLRTAYGYTF. The full variable domain, its missing parts supplied by reference TRBV9 and TRBJ1-2, is DSGVTQTPKHLITATGQRVTLRCSPRSGDLSVYWYQQSLDQGLQFLIQYYNGEERAKGNILERFSAQQFPDLHSELNLSSLELGDSALYFCASSLRTAYGYTFGSGTRLTVV.

This clone was seen just once. The chain is built from TRBV12-5 and TRBJ2-7; the match to TRBD2 covers 7 bases. This CDR3 region has 15 residues. Trimming removed 2 bases from V and 1 base from J; junction bases left unmatched: 5. Germline lookup yields CDR1 LGHNT and CDR2 FRNRAP. The CDR3 sequence is CASGLRASGSYEQYF. The CDR3 DNA reads TGTGCTAGTGGTTTGCGGGCTAGCGGTTCCTACGAGCAGTACTTC.

The chain is built from TRBV4-1 and TRBJ1-4; D unclear. CDR3 length: 15 residues. V lost 4 bases and J 4 bases, leaving 13 bases between the germline ends. Germline loops: CDR1 MGHRA, CDR2 YSYEKL. The CDR3 region has the DNA TGCGCCAGCAGCCTACTAGGGCAGGTTAATGAAAAACTGTTTTTT. Amino acids: CASSLLGQVNEKLFF.

The rearrangement joins TRBV11-2 to TRBJ2-5; maybe TRBD1 (7 bases). Trimming shortened V by 5 bases and J by 4 bases, and 20 bases separated the two germline ends. The CDR3 consists of 16 residues. Germline V gene data show CDR1 as SGHAT and CDR2 as FQNNGV. CDR3 loop: CASSLTTGRSGETQYF. CDR3 bases: TGTGCCAGCAGCCTGACGACAGGGAGGTCAGGAGAGACCCAGTACTTC.

This clone is a singleton in its sample. The V and J genes are TRBV5-1 and TRBJ2-7; 7 bases are shared with TRBD1. The CDR3 has 14 residues. Per germline, CDR1 SGHRS and CDR2 YFSETQ. J lost 5 bases, V lost 0 bases, and 5 bases had no gene match. CDR3 residues: CASSLAFTGDEQYF. In DNA form, the CDR3 reads TGCGCCAGCAGCTTGGCCTTCACAGGGGACGAGCAGTACTTC.

The CDR3 reads CATRTSGAYEQYF. The CDR3 DNA follows: TGTGCCACCCGGACTAGCGGGGCTTACGAGCAGTACTTC. V and J are TRBV6-5 and TRBJ2-7; the match to TRBD2 covers 12 bases. There are 13 residues in the CDR3. Trimming removed 10 bases from V and 4 bases from J; junction bases left unmatched: 5. Germline CDR1 MNHEY, CDR2 SVGAGI.

This chain connects TRBV19 to TRBJ1-1; D remains unclear. The CDR3 runs to 11 residues. Between the trimmed V and J ends, which lost 8 bases and 0 bases, there was a span of 4 bases. The germline V gene has CDR1 LNHDA and CDR2 SQIVND (reference sequence). The CDR3 DNA is TGTGCCAGTCAGGTGAACACTGAAGCTTTCTTT. As protein: CASQVNTEAFF.

J is TRBJ1-2 and V is TRBV6-6; D remains ambiguous. Germline-derived CDR1 and CDR2 are MNHNY and SVGAGI (reference sequence). This CDR3 region has 11 residues. The V end was cut by 6 bases, the J end by 10 bases, with 12 bases between. The CDR3 reads CASSYGGVYTF. The CDR3 DNA follows: TGTGCCAGCAGCTACGGAGGAGTCTACACCTTC.